This T cell receptor beta chain was sequenced in a study of beta chain features in type 1 diabetes. Study at large: The patients were much like the healthy donors in age, gender and cell yields. Summed over all samples, the examined sorted cells came to roughly 110,000,000.

Reverse transcribing all isolated RNA meant expressed TCRB transcripts were sequenced. The table came from immunoSEQ multiplex PCR; TCRdb's copy has only in-frame clones and leaves some out. The data contain fewer than 65,000 clones, around three fifths of them singletons. Study-wide results and limits: There was a possibility that cDNA sequencing over-represented cells with high TCR expression. With patients and controls alike, PCR might favor shorter templates to an equal degree.

The CDR3 has 14 amino acids. The V and J ends lost 5 bases and 4 bases, in that order; junction bases with no gene match: 7. From germline, CDR1 is MNHNS and CDR2 SASEGT. As for this clone: The antigen is not known.

This chain uses TRBV6-1 with TRBJ1-2, with TRBD1 identical over 7 bases. Sequencing was carried out using Tregs from blood. The receptor was isolated from a woman aged 18-35 years in good health. The CDR3 protein is CASSQLGTVYGYTF. The CDR3 DNA reads TGTGCCAGCAGTCAACTCGGGACAGTCTATGGCTACACCTTC.